This note documents a single T cell receptor beta chain sequence. The antigen remains undetermined. CDR1 is PRHDT, CDR2 FYEKMQ, per germline (reference sequence). The J segment lost 8 bases and the V segment lost 4 bases, leaving 4 bases of the junction unmatched. This CDR3 is 13 amino acids long. The sample belongs to a study of cytomegalovirus exposure and HLA in healthy donors. Study context: Of the donors genotyped, several hundred in all, about 80% fell in the Caucasian-associated ancestry cluster. Whole-study results and caveats: Near-uniform donor sequencing depth was presumed by presence/absence analyses. Cytomegalovirus-associated TCR beta chains were listed, numbering 150 to 200. In a later analysis, V- and J-gene trimming of beta chains associated with a DCLRE1C missense variant, replicated independently.

The study ran its PCR with 60 Vbeta and 13 Jbeta primers. Clones were sequenced by immunoSEQ multiplex PCR, and TCRdb holds only the in-frame ones, with some missing. Of 90,000 or so clones listed, 60% to 85% are singletons. The rearrangement uses TRBV13 and TRBJ2-1, with TRBD1 matching over 8 bases. This clonotype was obtained from a boy under 18 in good health and CMV-seronegative. Sequencing was done on a sample of PBMCs. The CDR3 is CASSSYRGYEQFF. The CDR3 DNA is TGTGCCAGCAGCTCCTACAGGGGGTATGAGCAGTTCTTC.